The TCR beta chain under discussion was sequenced for a study of PD-1 blockade in classical Hodgkin lymphoma (dated by TCRdb to 2020 to 2021). Study-wide context: Nivolumab dosing was 3 mg/kg intravenously every 2 weeks, continuing until either disease progression or unacceptable toxicity. The study used TCR beta sequencing and CyTOF to define a peripheral blood immune signature of response to PD-1 blockade in classical Hodgkin lymphoma.

This clone was seen only once. There is no known antigen for this receptor. No much larger clone is present one base from it, and per-base qualities are unavailable. What the study reported, not specific to this receptor: Lower diversity was observed in patients in whom nivolumab was started less than 1 year after ASCT, and these patients were excluded from later analyses so that confounding by immune reconstitution would be avoided. CD4+ but not CD8+ TCR diversity rose significantly by C4D1 (p=0.0027 vs p=0.16), most apparent in complete responders (p=0.02). Trial patients with a complete response had baseline diversity similar to that of newly diagnosed patients, while partial responders and progressors had significantly lower diversity. The study covered only a single clinical trial cohort, and the causes of the repertoire differences, possibly disease activity or prior therapy, were still not defined. Newly diagnosed patients were reported to have lower baseline TCR diversity than healthy donors, and relapsed/refractory patients were reported to have lower baseline TCR diversity still.

The CDR3 goes from the cysteine to the phenylalanine over 15 residues. Only the CDR3 portion is preserved as DNA: 45 bases, with reading frame beginning at the first base. The germline V gene (reference sequence) gives CDR1 as MNHNY and CDR2 as SVGAGI. A distance of 12 bases separates the germline ends of V and J, which lose 2 bases and 2 bases respectively. In light of the paper, this sample's time point label describes: cycle 1 day 1 (C1D1), immediately before nivolumab initiation. Every trial patient had relapsed after autologous stem cell transplantation, and cohorts A, B and C differed in prior brentuximab vedotin exposure. A total of 50 to 70 patients with relapsed/refractory classical Hodgkin lymphoma made up the trial cohort, and each patient's best overall response was complete response, partial response or progressive disease. Single-agent nivolumab was administered to trial patients in the multi-cohort phase II CheckMate 205 trial. An independent review committee assessed best overall response by applying the 2007 International Working Group response criteria. Trial PBMCs were obtained immediately prior to nivolumab initiation (C1D1) and on therapy at cycle 2 day 1 and cycle 4 day 1. Peripheral blood was collected in 8 mL Vacutainer Cell Preparation Tubes, from which PBMCs were isolated by centrifugation and then cryopreserved.

Genomic DNA was extracted with the Qiagen DNeasy kit from unsorted PBMCs and from negatively selected CD4+ and CD8+ fractions. TCR beta CDR3 regions were subjected to amplification by immunoSEQ multiplex PCR with primers that anneal to V and J segments. A synthetic immune receptor repertoire was used to minimize amplification bias, and any remaining bias was removed computationally after sequencing. The authors processed their data as follows. Custom Python scripts were used to quantify repertoire diversity as the Shannon entropy index. The unsorted, CD4+ and CD8+ repertoires were each analyzed separately, with the exception of combined analyses, where CD4+ and CD8+ sequences were merged in silico. A clone counted as expanded when the clone's frequency after treatment rose at least 2-fold relative to C1D1, and clones undetected at baseline were given a pseudocount of 0.5. Clones with 0 or 1 copy at C1D1 were defined as singleton clones, while clones with 2 or more copies were defined as non-singleton clones. Clones expanded in unsorted samples were labelled as CD4+, CD8+ or unknown by matching protein sequences in sorted samples from the same patient. Wilcoxon tests were applied to paired samples to test diversity changes from C1D1 to C4D1. TCRdb took over this immuneACCESS table, retaining in-frame rearrangements with V and J assigned. Such tables are incomplete; in checked studies, under half of the missing clones stem from an unresolved V gene, and the remainder is unexplained. For V, J and clone size, that table is used; D and trimming come from the DNA. The sample data list tens of thousands of clones, and roughly 78% of these were observed just once. Jointly, the top ten make up 10% to 15% of the sample.

The source was peripheral blood mononuclear cells (PBMCs), collected at baseline. The TCR comes from a human donor with classical Hodgkin lymphoma. The chain uses TRBV6-6 and TRBJ2-5; the D gene is perhaps TRBD2, from 6 matching bases. In nucleotide form, the sequence is TGTGCCAGCAGTTACGTCGGGACTCCACAAGAGACCCAGTACTTC. Its protein reads: CASSYVGTPQETQYF.